Shown below are 28 T cell receptor beta chains from a single sample sequenced in a study of OX40 agonist ivuxolimab in advanced cancers. TCRdb keeps only in-frame clones here, not all; method: immunoSEQ multiplex PCR. This sample yields 50,000 or so clones, of which over 75% are seen a single time; 0.75% belongs to the top ten. Sequencing was performed on CD4+ or CD8+ T cells sorted from blood, taken in a trial of the OX40 agonist ivuxolimab. These receptors were collected from an adult with an advanced solid tumor such as melanoma, head and neck, liver or kidney cancer.

This CDR3 is CASSASGGAYNEQFF. The CDR3 DNA follows: TGTGCCAGCAGCGCCAGCGGGGGGGCATACAATGAGCAGTTCTTC. The chain employs TRBV7-4 and TRBJ2-1; TRBD2 matches 10 bases. V was pared by 5 bases and J by 4 bases, with 5 bases of the junction left unmatched. The CDR3 extends over 15 amino acids. The V gene's germline CDR1 is SGHVT and CDR2 SQSDAQ.

This chain joins TRBV11-3 and TRBJ2-1, with 11 bases matching TRBD1. There are 16 residues in the CDR3. Trimming took 4 bases from V and 10 from J; bases not matched to a gene: 12. CDR1 SGHNT and CDR2 YENEEA come from the germline V gene. CDR3 coding DNA: TGTGCCAGCAGCTCACCAGGGGACAGGGGGGGTCAGGAGCAGTTCTTC. Its protein is CASSSPGDRGGQEQFF. Drawing the rest from reference TRBV11-3 and TRBJ2-1, the complete variable domain is EAGVVQSPRYKIIEKKQPVAFWCNPISGHNTLYWYLQNLGQGPELLIRYENEEAVDDSQLPKDRFSAERLKGVDSTLKIQPAELGDSAVYLCASSSPGDRGGQEQFFGPGTRLTVL.

The chain couples TRBV6-6 to TRBJ2-7, with 8 bases matching TRBD2. The CDR3 totals 13 residues. Looked up from germline, CDR1 is MNHNY and CDR2 is SVGAGI (reference sequence). After removal of 5 bases from V and 3 bases from J, the junction contained 3 bases not matched to a gene. The CDR3 coding sequence is TGTGCCAGCAGTAGCGGGGGTCGCTACGAGCAGTACTTC. Its translation: CASSSGGRYEQYF.

V is TRBV19 and J is TRBJ2-2; 9 positions agree with TRBD2. This CDR3 is built from 13 residues. J lost 3 bases, V lost 10 bases, and 3 bases had no gene match. Germline V gives CDR1 LNHDA, CDR2 SQIVND (reference sequence). CDR3 protein: CATRTSDTGELFF. The CDR3 DNA follows: TGTGCCACTCGGACTAGCGACACCGGGGAGCTGTTTTTT. Combining the CDR3 with reference TRBV19 and TRBJ2-2 gives the whole variable domain DGGITQSPKYLFRKEGQNVTLSCEQNLNHDAMYWYRQDPGQGLRLIYYSQIVNDFQKGDIAEGYSVSREKKESFPLTVTSAQKNPTAFYLCATRTSDTGELFFGEGSRLTVL.

The chain is built from TRBV5-1 and TRBJ2-5, with D possibly matching TRBD2 (6 bases). With 5 bases removed from V and 2 bases from J, the gap between germline ends came to 16 bases. Germline values: CDR1 SGHRS, CDR2 YFSETQ. The CDR3 extends over 15 amino acids. CDR3: CASSPPRGGQETQYF. The CDR3 DNA reads TGCGCCAGCAGTCCCCCCCGGGGAGGACAAGAGACCCAGTACTTC.

The chain recombines TRBV7-3 with TRBJ2-3, with 9 bases lining up with TRBD2. The CDR3 is 18 amino acids. CDR1 and CDR2 from the germline V gene are SGHTA and FQGTGA. The V and J ends lost 5 bases and 4 bases, in that order; junction bases with no gene match: 16. Here the CDR3 DNA reads TGTGCCAGCAGCACCGGGACCTCCCGGGGCGGGGGGGCAGATACGCAGTATTTT. Translation gives CASSTGTSRGGGADTQYF.

The genes are TRBV6-6 and TRBJ1-1, with D possibly being TRBD1 (6 bases). CDR1 is MNHNY and CDR2 is SVGAGI in the germline V gene (reference sequence). V lost 5 bases and J lost 6, with 22 bases in between. The CDR3 is made up of 16 amino acids. The CDR3 loop reads CASSQTQGSGSAEAFF. The CDR3 DNA follows: TGTGCCAGCAGTCAAACACAGGGATCGGGTTCGGCTGAAGCTTTCTTT.

The V and J genes are TRBV6-4 and TRBJ1-2; D uncertain. There are 12 residues in the CDR3. The V gene's germline CDR1 is MRHNA and CDR2 SNTAGT. V gave up 6 bases and J gave up 5 bases, with 10 bases separating them. CDR3 region: CASSDDGYGYTF. In DNA, the CDR3 is TGTGCCAGCAGCGACGACGGTTATGGCTACACCTTC.

The rearrangement links TRBV29-1 to TRBJ2-3; possibly TRBD1 for D (5 bases). Germline V lookup: CDR1 SQVTM, CDR2 ANQGSEA. The CDR3 consists of 13 residues. The V gene lost 2 bases and the J gene lost 5 bases, with 11 bases spanning the gap. CDR3 bases: TGCAGCGTTGAAAGTCAGGGCAGAGATACGCAGTATTTT. It is translated as CSVESQGRDTQYF.

This chain connects TRBV11-3 to TRBJ2-4; D might be TRBD2 (5 bases). This CDR3 is 16 amino acids long. Germline V CDR1 and CDR2: SGHNT, YENEEA. With 1 base removed from V and 0 bases from J, the gap between germline ends came to 10 bases. The CDR3 spells CASSLGGGLAKNIQYF. Written as DNA, the CDR3 is TGTGCCAGCAGCTTAGGCGGTGGACTAGCCAAAAACATTCAGTACTTC. Together with reference TRBV11-3 and TRBJ2-4, the CDR3 gives the full variable domain: EAGVVQSPRYKIIEKKQPVAFWCNPISGHNTLYWYLQNLGQGPELLIRYENEEAVDDSQLPKDRFSAERLKGVDSTLKIQPAELGDSAVYLCASSLGGGLAKNIQYFGAGTRLSVL.

The genes are TRBV19 and TRBJ1-2; 8 bases align to TRBD1. The length of the CDR3 is 15 residues. Germline CDR1 LNHDA, CDR2 SQIVND (reference sequence). The ends lost 3 bases at V and 7 bases at J; junction bases unmatched: 10. The CDR3 coding sequence is TGTGCCAGTAGTATTTTGAGACAGGGGAGGGCTGGCTACACCTTC. As protein: CASSILRQGRAGYTF.

The rearrangement uses TRBV6-1 and TRBJ1-1; D might be TRBD1 (5 bases). V gave up 8 bases and J gave up 1 base, with 14 bases separating them. CDR1 is MNHNS, CDR2 SASEGT, per germline. This CDR3 comprises 14 residues. Written as DNA, the CDR3 is TGTGCCAGCTCATCGACGGACAAGAACACTGAAGCTTTCTTT. Amino acid sequence: CASSSTDKNTEAFF.

This chain uses TRBV11-1 with TRBJ2-7; 9 nucleotides align to TRBD1. Losses at the gene ends were 5 bases for V and 3 bases for J; bases not matched to a gene: 8. The CDR3 covers 15 residues. The V gene's germline CDR1 is SGHAT and CDR2 FQDESV (reference sequence). The CDR3 coding sequence is TGTGCCAGCAGCGGGGCCGGGACAGGGCTCTACGAGCAGTACTTC. Residues: CASSGAGTGLYEQYF.

V is TRBV19 and J is TRBJ2-1, with a possible D match to TRBD2 (5 bases). Germline CDR1 and CDR2: LNHDA and SQIVND (reference sequence). The CDR3 runs to 15 residues. Trimming cost V 3 bases and J 9 bases, with 18 bases left between them. CDR3 DNA sequence: TGTGCCAGTAGTATCCAGTGGGAGTGGAGTACTGAGCAGTTCTTC. Translation gives CASSIQWEWSTEQFF.

This clone occurred many times. The CDR3 DNA follows: TGTGCCATCAGCCTGAGACAATTTGGGGCCAGACGAATCTATAGCAATCAGCCCCAGCATTTT. Protein: CAISLRQFGARRIYSNQPQHF. This rearrangement joins TRBV10-3 to TRBJ1-5; tentative D call: TRBD1 (5 bases). The ends were cut back, 6 bases at V and 0 bases at J, with 30 bases in the middle. CDR3 length: 21 amino acids. Germline-derived CDR1 and CDR2 are ENHRY and SYGVKD.

The chain recombines TRBV27 with TRBJ2-2; unclear D gene. Per the germline V gene, CDR1 is MNHEY and CDR2 is SMNVEV (reference sequence). The CDR3 spans 15 residues. Trimming left V 3 bases short and J 3 bases short, with 11 bases between. CDR3 DNA sequence: TGTGCCAGCAGTTTGAACAGTCGGTACACCGGGGAGCTGTTTTTT. Encoded protein: CASSLNSRYTGELFF.

DNA for the CDR3: TGTGCCAGCATCCCGGGACTAGCGGGGCACGAGCAGTACTTC. The encoded protein is CASIPGLAGHEQYF. V and J are TRBV28 and TRBJ2-7; TRBD2 matches at 13 bases. With 7 bases clipped from V and 5 bases from J, the junction kept 5 bases outside the gene matches. The CDR3 sequence is 14 residues long. Germline V CDR1 and CDR2: MDHEN, SYDVKM.

J is TRBJ1-2 and V is TRBV6-6; no clear D. CDR1 and CDR2 (germline): MNHNY, SVGAGI (reference sequence). This CDR3 comprises 15 residues. The V and J ends lost 1 base and 0 bases respectively, with 9 bases between them. As DNA, the CDR3 is TGTGCCAGCAGTTACTTTGGCGAAGCTAACTATGGCTACACCTTC. It yields the protein CASSYFGEANYGYTF.

The chain links TRBV5-7 to TRBJ1-6, with 7 bases identical to TRBD1. TRBV5-7 is an open reading frame whose function is uncertain. Unmatched junction bases numbered 8, after V lost 4 bases and J lost 4 bases. The CDR3 contains 16 residues. The CDR3 here is CASSETRDSYNSPLHF. The CDR3 DNA sequence: TGTGCCAGCAGCGAGACCCGGGACAGTTATAATTCACCCCTCCACTTT.

The V call is TRBV9, the J call TRBJ2-3; D gene uncertain. The V end was cut by 0 bases, the J end by 6 bases, with 11 bases between. Germline loops: CDR1 SGDLS, CDR2 YYNGEE. This CDR3 spans 14 amino acids. The chain's CDR3 is CASSVGRSADTQYF. CDR3 DNA: TGTGCCAGCAGCGTAGGCAGGAGCGCTGATACGCAGTATTTT. The full variable domain, completed using reference TRBV9 and TRBJ2-3, is DSGVTQTPKHLITATGQRVTLRCSPRSGDLSVYWYQQSLDQGLQFLIQYYNGEERAKGNILERFSAQQFPDLHSELNLSSLELGDSALYFCASSVGRSADTQYFGPGTRLTVL.

The chain carries TRBV11-2 and TRBJ2-5; 8 nucleotides line up with TRBD1. Germline CDR1 SGHAT, CDR2 FQNNGV. The CDR3 is 15 residues long. V gave up 5 bases and J gave up 9 bases; unmatched junction bases: 14. The DNA of the CDR3 is TGTGCCAGCAGCCCTGGGACAGGCGGCCGCGCGGCCCAGTACTTC. This gives the protein CASSPGTGGRAAQYF.

The rearrangement links TRBV5-6 to TRBJ2-7; D is undetermined. The CDR3 is 13 residues long. The germline gives CDR1 SGHDT, CDR2 YYEEEE. V lost 1 base and J 6 bases, leaving 11 bases between the germline ends. The CDR3 here is CASSLMYGSEQYF. The CDR3 DNA follows: TGTGCCAGCAGCTTGATGTACGGCAGCGAGCAGTACTTC.

The CDR3 loop reads CASTLGGAGTEAFF. The DNA for the CDR3 is TGTGCCAGCACCCTGGGGGGCGCGGGCACTGAAGCTTTCTTT. The rearrangement uses TRBV5-4 and TRBJ1-1, with D possibly being TRBD1 (6 bases). Germline V gene data show CDR1 as SGHNT and CDR2 as YYREEE (reference sequence). V was trimmed by 6 bases and J by 4 bases, leaving 16 bases between them. This CDR3 region has 14 residues.

This clone was seen more than once but under ten times. This chain connects TRBV19 to TRBJ1-4, with 7 bases fitting TRBD1. The germline V gene encodes CDR1 LNHDA and CDR2 SQIVND (reference sequence). The CDR3 is made up of 14 amino acids. V lost 6 bases, J lost 6 bases, and 7 bases stayed unmatched. The DNA of the CDR3 is TGTGCCAGTAGGGAGAGACAGGGATATGAAAAACTGTTTTTT. Protein: CASRERQGYEKLFF.

This sequence joins TRBV9 and TRBJ2-5; D unclear. The CDR3 is 16 residues long. Germline V gene lookup returns CDR1 SGDLS and CDR2 YYNGEE. V lost 0 bases to trimming and J lost 2 bases, with 14 bases between them. This CDR3 is CASSVVSTPGQETQYF. The CDR3 DNA is TGTGCCAGCAGCGTAGTATCTACCCCCGGGCAAGAGACCCAGTACTTC. The variable domain in full, completed from reference TRBV9 and TRBJ2-5, reads DSGVTQTPKHLITATGQRVTLRCSPRSGDLSVYWYQQSLDQGLQFLIQYYNGEERAKGNILERFSAQQFPDLHSELNLSSLELGDSALYFCASSVVSTPGQETQYFGPGTRLLVL.

This clone was observed a single time. The V gene is TRBV19, the J gene TRBJ2-6; 11 bases are a match to TRBD1. CDR3 length equals 16 residues. Trimming took 11 bases from V and 0 from J; bases not matched to a gene: 6. Germline CDR1 is LNHDA and CDR2 is SQIVND (reference sequence). CDR3 sequence: CASRDRGSSGANVLTF. CDR3 coding DNA: TGTGCCTCGCGGGACAGGGGGTCCTCTGGGGCCAACGTCCTGACTTTC.

The chain recombines TRBV14 with TRBJ2-5; D tentatively reads TRBD1 or TRBD2 (5 bases each). The J call may be faulty, since TRBJ2-7 better matches the DNA end. Germline CDR1 SGHDN, CDR2 FVKESK. CDR3 size: 11 residues. The CDR3 region is CASSQGVEQYF. The DNA of the CDR3 is TGTGCCAGCAGCCAGGGGGTCGAGCAGTACTTC.

This clone has just a few counts. The chain carries TRBV7-2 and TRBJ2-1; D ambiguous. Germline CDR1 SGHTA, CDR2 FQGNSA. The CDR3 has 17 amino acids. The V end was cut by 5 bases, the J end by 0 bases, with 17 bases between. Here the CDR3 DNA reads TGTGCCAGCAGCCCCGGCGCCCGGTGGAGCTCCTACAATGAGCAGTTCTTC. Translated: CASSPGARWSSYNEQFF.